The source of this TCR beta chain is a study of cytomegalovirus exposure and HLA in healthy donors. There are 12 residues in the CDR3. V lost 5 bases, J lost 6 bases, and 9 bases lay in between. Looked up from germline, CDR1 is SGDLS and CDR2 is YYNGEE. Study-level points and caveats: Roughly even sequencing depth across donors was the assumption behind the presence/absence analyses.

The PCR made use of 60 Vbeta and 13 Jbeta primers. Sequenced by immunoSEQ multiplex PCR; TCRdb stores in-frame clones only, minus some. The table has about 65,000 clones, approximately 82% seen once. Note on this clone: Its antigen is not known.

The TCR sequence derives from a girl aged 10 to 17 in good health and CMV-seropositive. The V and J genes are TRBV9 and TRBJ1-3, with a tentative D call TRBD1 (6 bases). The sample taken for sequencing was PBMCs. CDR3: CASRDSANTIYF. For the CDR3, the DNA is TGTGCCAGCAGGGACAGCGCAAACACCATATATTTT.